This TCR beta chain appears in the sequencing data of a study of shared T cell receptors in the human thymus (dated by TCRdb to the early 2020s). Notes on the research overall: The study examined how the human thymus generates shared, self-reactive T-cell receptor alpha chains.

Library preparation employed the immunoSEQ multiplex PCR assay. Sourced from immuneACCESS, this table was stored by TCRdb with only in-frame sequences that have V and J called. A share of the clones is absent; for the studies checked, an unresolved V gene accounts for under half, and the remainder has no known explanation. A total of 650,000 to 950,000 clones appear in this sample, 70% to 90% of them only once. The ten largest make up around 0.01% of the sample. As for this clone: No antigen is known for it. Per-base quality was not reported, and no clone a single base away is much larger than it.

The CDR3 measures 15 amino acids from cysteine to phenylalanine. Solely the CDR3 DNA is kept, with 45 bases framed from the first base. V and J lose 5 bases and 6 bases, and a span of 19 bases separates them. Sequences SGHVS (CDR1) and FNYEAQ (CDR2) are obtained from the germline V gene. This sample was also put to use in a study of human thymus T cells. The second publication reports: The donors were immunologically healthy infants in Finland who had open corrective cardiac surgery for congenital heart defects. Thymus tissue was obtained as surgical resects removed during corrective cardiac surgery. Biased V and J gene segment usage appeared to be present in both thymic and peripheral blood repertoires. The related research found that thymic TCR repertoires overlapped highly between unrelated individuals. TCR alpha and beta repertoires from seven to nine infant thymus samples and four related peripheral blood samples were characterized in the study. The cohort included more than five male and two female infants, with donor ages spanning 7 to 244 days. Thymocytes were freed from the tissue by mechanical means and kept at -70 degrees C as pellets of roughly 8.5-31 million cells. Genomic DNA was extracted from frozen cell pellets with a QIAsymphony instrument. The immunoSEQ multiplex PCR assay was used to amplify the TCRB and TCRAD loci from a standardized quantity of quality-controlled genomic DNA. The V(D)J region was spanned by amplicons of a length sufficient to cover the CDR3 and to identify V and J genes. The amplicons were sequenced on an Illumina platform via the commercial immunoSEQ service. Primer bias and sequencing errors were corrected as previously described, and TCRAD and TCRB definitions were based on the IMGT database. The repertoires were analysed using immunoSEQ Analyzer 3.0 and VDJTools for basic statistics, V/J segment usage, diversity estimates, rarefaction and pairwise overlap. Diversity was estimated using the Chao1, ChaoE, Efron-Thisted, Shannon and inverse Simpson indices, and was also estimated on datasets down-sampled to the size of the smallest sample. Repertoire overlap used strict matching of CDR3 nucleotide sequence, V gene and J gene, with Jaccard-based multidimensional scaling clustering. On average, thymus samples gave 750,000 to 950,000 unique TCRB clonotypes, whereas blood samples gave roughly 84,000.

Recombination connected TRBV7-6 to TRBJ1-2, with TRBD1 perhaps the D gene, on 6 matching bases. Sequencing was performed on thymocytes. This receptor was obtained from a girl under three years old with a congenital heart defect. Donor details come from another sample of the same person, matched by shared clones. The nucleotide sequence reads TGTGCCAGCAGCCCCAGGACAGACCACTATGATGGCTACACCTTC. This codes for CASSPRTDHYDGYTF.